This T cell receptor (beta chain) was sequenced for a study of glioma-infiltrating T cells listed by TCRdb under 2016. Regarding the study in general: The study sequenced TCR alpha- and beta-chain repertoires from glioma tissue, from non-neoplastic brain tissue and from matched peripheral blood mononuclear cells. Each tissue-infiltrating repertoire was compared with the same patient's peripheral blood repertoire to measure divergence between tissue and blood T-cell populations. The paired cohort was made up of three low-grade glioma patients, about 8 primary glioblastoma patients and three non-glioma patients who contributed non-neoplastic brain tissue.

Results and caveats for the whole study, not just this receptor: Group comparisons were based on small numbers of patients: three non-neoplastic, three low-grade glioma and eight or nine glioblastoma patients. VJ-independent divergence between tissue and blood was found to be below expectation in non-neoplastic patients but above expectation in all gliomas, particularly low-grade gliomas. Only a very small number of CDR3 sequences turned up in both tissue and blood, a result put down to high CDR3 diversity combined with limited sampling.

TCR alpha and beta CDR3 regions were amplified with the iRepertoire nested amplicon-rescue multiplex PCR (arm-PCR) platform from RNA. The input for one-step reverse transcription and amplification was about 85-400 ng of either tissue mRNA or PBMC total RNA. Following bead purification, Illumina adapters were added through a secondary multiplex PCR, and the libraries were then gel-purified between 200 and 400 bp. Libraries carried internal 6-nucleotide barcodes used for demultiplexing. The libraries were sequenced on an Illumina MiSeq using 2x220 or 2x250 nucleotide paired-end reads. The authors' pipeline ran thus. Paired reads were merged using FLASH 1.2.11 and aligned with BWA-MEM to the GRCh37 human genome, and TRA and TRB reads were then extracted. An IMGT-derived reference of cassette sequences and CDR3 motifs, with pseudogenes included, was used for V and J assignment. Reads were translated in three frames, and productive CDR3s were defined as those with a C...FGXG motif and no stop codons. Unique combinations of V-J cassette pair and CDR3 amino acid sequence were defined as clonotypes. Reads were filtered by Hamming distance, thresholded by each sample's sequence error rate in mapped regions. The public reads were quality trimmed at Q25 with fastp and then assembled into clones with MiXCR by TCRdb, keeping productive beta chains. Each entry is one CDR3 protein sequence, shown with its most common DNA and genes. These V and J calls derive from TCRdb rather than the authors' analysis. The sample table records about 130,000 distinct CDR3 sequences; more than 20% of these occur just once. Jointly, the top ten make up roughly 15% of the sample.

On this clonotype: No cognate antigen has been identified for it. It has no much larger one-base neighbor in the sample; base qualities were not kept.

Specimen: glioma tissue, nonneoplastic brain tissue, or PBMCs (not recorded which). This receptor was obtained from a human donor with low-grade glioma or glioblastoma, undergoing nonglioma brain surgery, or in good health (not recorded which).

The CDR3 reads CSVAAPVGSEAFF. The sequence in DNA is TGCAGCGTTGCGGCACCAGTCGGTTCTGAAGCTTTCTTT. The chain links TRBV29-1 with TRBJ1-1, with the identity of the D gene unclear. Inclusive of the bounding cysteine and phenylalanine, the CDR3 is 13 residues long. Just the 39-base CDR3 DNA is kept, in frame starting at base 1. CDR1 SQVTM and CDR2 ANQGSEA were looked up in the germline V gene. V and J lose 4 bases and 6 bases, and a span of 15 bases separates them.